A single sample gave rise to the 10 T cell receptor beta chains below, sequenced in a study of early T cells in non-severe SARS-CoV-2 infection. In TCRdb, the 5' RACE reads were re-called with MiXCR into one record per CDR3 protein. The sample shows around 84,000 distinct CDR3 sequences, roughly an eighth of them seen only once. The sequencing input was whole blood. These receptors were taken from an adult who was a healthcare worker with PCR-confirmed SARS-CoV-2 infection or an uninfected control (not recorded which).

This clonotype was seen more than once but under ten times. The J gene is TRBJ1-1, the V gene TRBV6-6; D uncertain. Looked up from germline, CDR1 is MNHNY and CDR2 is SVGAGI (reference sequence). Trimming took off 2 bases at V and 2 bases at J, with 6 bases between the two ends. The CDR3 is 13 amino acids. CDR3 nucleotide sequence: TGTGCCAGCAGTTACAGCAGAAACACTGAAGCTTTCTTT. It yields the protein CASSYSRNTEAFF.

This chain links TRBV5-1 with TRBJ2-7; TRBD2 aligns across 9 bases. Germline trimming cut 5 bases from V and 4 bases from J; bases unmatched to any gene: 7. There are 14 residues in the CDR3. Germline loops: CDR1 SGHRS, CDR2 YFSETQ. For the CDR3, the DNA is TGCGCCAGCAGTCCGTCGACTAGCGGATACGAGCAGTACTTC. This sequence encodes CASSPSTSGYEQYF. Full variable domain (missing parts from reference TRBV5-1 and TRBJ2-7): KAGVTQTPRYLIKTRGQQVTLSCSPISGHRSVSWYQQTPGQGLQFLFEYFSETQRNKGNFPGRFSGRQFSNSRSEMNVSTLELGDSALYLCASSPSTSGYEQYFGPGTRLTVT.

This clonotype was counted ten times or more. The chain joins TRBV7-8 to TRBJ2-7; no clear D. Trimming took 3 bases from V and 0 from J, leaving 9 bases between them. The CDR3 spans 14 residues. CDR1 is SGHVS, CDR2 FQNEAQ, per germline. The CDR3 DNA reads TGTGCCAGCAGCTTTGGCTATAGCTCCTACGAGCAGTACTTC. Translating gives CASSFGYSSYEQYF.

CDR3 in amino acids: CASSKQGGYTF. The CDR3 region has the DNA TGTGCCAGCAGTAAACAGGGGGGCTACACCTTC. This chain links TRBV6-5 with TRBJ1-2; 7 positions match TRBD1. This CDR3 contains 11 residues. V gave up 5 bases and J gave up 8 bases; unmatched junction bases: 2. Looked up from germline, CDR1 is MNHEY and CDR2 is SVGAGI.

This clonotype occurred a few times. The chain joins TRBV10-3 to TRBJ1-1; D is unresolved. Germline CDR1 is ENHRY and CDR2 is SYGVKD. Trimming pared 6 bases from V and 4 bases from J, leaving 9 bases between. This CDR3 contains 12 residues. The CDR3 is CAIRAGGTEAFF. The CDR3 DNA reads TGTGCCATCAGGGCCGGAGGCACTGAAGCTTTCTTT.

V is TRBV20-1 and J is TRBJ2-7, with D possibly being TRBD2 (6 bases). Deletions cut 5 bases from V and 1 base from J, with 12 bases between. Germline V lookup: CDR1 DFQATT, CDR2 SNEGSKA (reference sequence). The CDR3 is 13 residues long. CDR3 sequence (DNA): TGCAGTGCTCCCACCGGGAGTTCCTACGAGCAGTACTTC. This translates into CSAPTGSSYEQYF.

This clonotype has just a few counts. The chain carries TRBV27 and TRBJ2-1; no reliable D call. CDR3 length: 16 amino acids. Germline values: CDR1 MNHEY, CDR2 SMNVEV (reference sequence). The germline V and J ends were trimmed by 2 bases and 1 base, with 12 bases remaining between them. This CDR3 is CASSLRTTLSYNEQFF. In DNA, the CDR3 is TGTGCCAGCAGTTTAAGGACGACTTTATCCTACAATGAGCAGTTCTTC.

About this clonotype itself: Germline is not matched at one junction end, which may reflect a read error. CDR3 residues: CSVRETSGPYNVQFF. The CDR3 DNA is TGCAGCGTTCGTGAAACTAGCGGACCTTACAATGTGCAGTTCTTC. This rearrangement joins TRBV29-1 to TRBJ2-1; 8 nucleotides align to TRBD2. Per germline, CDR1 SQVTM and CDR2 ANQGSEA. This CDR3 spans 15 amino acids.

The chain carries TRBV12-3 or TRBV12-4 and TRBJ2-2; D is undetermined. CDR3 size: 15 residues. V was shortened by 3 bases and J by 4 bases, with 12 bases between the two germline ends. The CDR3 loop is CASSFRIDRTGELFF. CDR3 nucleotides: TGTGCCAGCAGTTTCCGGATCGACCGCACCGGGGAGCTGTTTTTT.

This clonotype was counted many times. The rearrangement links TRBV12-3 or TRBV12-4 to TRBJ1-1; D is perhaps TRBD1 (6 bases). V gave up 2 bases and J gave up 0 bases, with 10 bases separating them. This CDR3 is built from 15 residues. Here the CDR3 DNA reads TGTGCCAGCAGTTTATTGGACAGATTGAACACTGAAGCTTTCTTT. It translates to CASSLLDRLNTEAFF.